These 8 T cell receptor beta chains originate from one sample sequenced in a study of T cells in localized non-small cell lung cancer. The data were produced by immunoSEQ multiplex PCR, yet TCRdb's version contains in-frame clones alone and is incomplete. The data hold some 130,000 clones, with roughly nine tenths observed a single time. The sequenced sample was peripheral blood, obtained before any cancer treatment. The source is a female donor of 60 years or more with stage I lung adenocarcinoma.

This rearrangement joins TRBV5-6 to TRBJ2-5, with 7 nucleotides matching TRBD2. V was pared by 0 bases and J by 4 bases, with 3 bases of the junction left unmatched. CDR3 length: 14 amino acids. Looked up from germline, CDR1 is SGHDT and CDR2 is YYEEEE. The CDR3 DNA sequence: TGTGCCAGCAGCTTGGGCAGGGAGGGAGAGACCCAGTACTTC. Its translation: CASSLGREGETQYF.

The V gene is TRBV6-5, the J gene TRBJ2-2; possibly TRBD1 or TRBD2 for D (5 bases each). CDR1 and CDR2 (germline): MNHEY, SVGAGI. The CDR3 is 16 amino acids. Trimming shortened V by 2 bases and J by 2 bases, and 12 bases separated the two germline ends. The chain's CDR3 is CASSYPGTGNTGELFF. CDR3 bases: TGTGCCAGCAGTTACCCGGGGACGGGAAACACCGGGGAGCTGTTTTTT.

The V gene is TRBV19, the J gene TRBJ2-1; TRBD2 matches at 7 bases. Per germline, CDR1 LNHDA and CDR2 SQIVND (reference sequence). V trimming: 6 bases; J trimming: 9 bases; junction bases outside the gene matches: 14. This CDR3 contains 15 residues. Written as DNA, the CDR3 is TGTGCCAGTAGATACAGCGGGGATGGGGGGAGTGAGCAGTTCTTC. Its protein product is CASRYSGDGGSEQFF.

J is TRBJ2-1 and V is TRBV19, with 10 bases aligning to TRBD2. V shed 5 bases and J 7 bases; nucleotides not matched to a gene: 8. The CDR3 is 15 residues long. Per the germline V gene, CDR1 is LNHDA and CDR2 is SQIVND (reference sequence). The CDR3: CASSLGTSARNEQFF. CDR3 nucleotide sequence: TGTGCCAGTAGTCTGGGGACTAGCGCAAGAAATGAGCAGTTCTTC.

The rearrangement uses TRBV19 and TRBJ1-2, with 7 bases aligning to TRBD1. The CDR3 consists of 15 residues. Germline V lookup: CDR1 LNHDA, CDR2 SQIVND (reference sequence). The J segment lost 2 bases and the V segment lost 5 bases, leaving 8 bases of the junction unmatched. The CDR3 loop reads CASSHRDRANYGYTF. In DNA form, the CDR3 reads TGTGCCAGTAGTCACCGTGACAGGGCGAACTATGGCTACACCTTC.

V usage is TRBV18 and J usage is TRBJ1-2; TRBD1 might be the D (6 bases). The V gene lost 3 bases and the J gene lost 3 bases, with 8 bases spanning the gap. Germline V gene data show CDR1 as KGHSH and CDR2 as LQKENI. The CDR3 totals 13 residues. The CDR3 here is CASSPRQDYGYTF. The CDR3 DNA is TGTGCCAGCTCACCCAGACAGGACTATGGCTACACCTTC.

J is TRBJ2-1 and V is TRBV7-9, with D perhaps TRBD2 (5 bases). Germline V gene lookup returns CDR1 SEHNR and CDR2 FQNEAQ (reference sequence). With 5 bases removed from V and 0 bases from J, the gap between germline ends came to 14 bases. CDR3 size: 16 residues. Here the CDR3 DNA reads TGTGCCAGCAGCCCCCCTGGGAGACTCTCCTACAATGAGCAGTTCTTC. Its translation is CASSPPGRLSYNEQFF.

The genes are TRBV11-2 and TRBJ2-2, with 7 positions matching TRBD2. CDR1 and CDR2 from the germline V gene are SGHAT and FQNNGV. This CDR3 spans 14 amino acids. J lost 4 bases, V lost 7 bases, and 6 bases had no gene match. CDR3 residues: CASTGGKPTGELFF. CDR3 nucleotide sequence: TGTGCCAGCACGGGGGGTAAACCCACCGGGGAGCTGTTTTTT.